This entry lists 3 T cell receptor beta chains sequenced from one sample in a study of identical twins. TCRdb fed the 5' RACE reads into MiXCR, producing one record per CDR3 protein. The sample consists of about 790,000 distinct CDR3 sequences, 15% to 20% of them appearing once. This same sample was also part of a study on T cells expressing NK-cell markers.

The sequencing input was PBMCs. The origin of the receptors is a woman younger than 30 in good health.

This clonotype was seen a handful of times. The V and J genes are TRBV4-2 and TRBJ1-6; D is uncertain. Between the trimmed V and J ends, which lost 0 bases and 10 bases, there was a span of 10 bases. Looked up from germline, CDR1 is LGHNA and CDR2 is YNFKEQ. This CDR3 is built from 14 residues. This CDR3 reads CASSQDPLGSPLHF. In nucleotides, the CDR3 is TGTGCCAGCAGCCAAGATCCCTTAGGGTCACCCCTCCACTTT.

The chain recombines TRBV7-8 with TRBJ2-5; D uncertain. This CDR3 contains 13 residues. Trimming cost V 2 bases and J 2 bases, with 6 bases left between them. Per germline, CDR1 SGHVS and CDR2 FQNEAQ. The CDR3 spells CASSLIVQETQYF. As DNA, the CDR3 is TGTGCCAGCAGCTTAATCGTTCAAGAGACCCAGTACTTC.

This clonotype appeared a few times. This CDR3 is CASSQTGQDYEQYF. CDR3 DNA: TGCGCCAGCAGCCAAACCGGACAGGACTACGAGCAGTACTTC. The chain has TRBV5-1 and TRBJ2-7, with 7 bases identical to TRBD1. V was clipped by 4 bases and J by 3 bases; unmatched bases: 7. The CDR3 is 14 residues long. Germline CDR1 is SGHRS and CDR2 is YFSETQ.